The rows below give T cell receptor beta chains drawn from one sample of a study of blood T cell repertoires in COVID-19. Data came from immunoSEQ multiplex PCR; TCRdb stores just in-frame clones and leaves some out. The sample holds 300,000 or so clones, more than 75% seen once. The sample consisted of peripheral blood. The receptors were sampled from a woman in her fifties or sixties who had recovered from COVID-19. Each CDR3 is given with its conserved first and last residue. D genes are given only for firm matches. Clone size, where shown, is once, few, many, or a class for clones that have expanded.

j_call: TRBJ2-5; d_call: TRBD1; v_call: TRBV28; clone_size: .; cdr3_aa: CASSFPGTDSTQYF; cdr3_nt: TGTGCCAGCAGTTTTCCTGGGACAGACTCGACCCAGTACTTC
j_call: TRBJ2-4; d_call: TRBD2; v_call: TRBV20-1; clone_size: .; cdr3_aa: CSASRRSGSTKYF; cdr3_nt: TGCAGTGCTAGTAGACGTAGCGGGAGTACAAAGTACTTC
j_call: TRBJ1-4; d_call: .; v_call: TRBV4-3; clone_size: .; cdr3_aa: CASSRGTFGTNEKLFF; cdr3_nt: TGCGCCAGCAGCCGGGGGACATTCGGTACTAATGAAAAACTGTTTTTT
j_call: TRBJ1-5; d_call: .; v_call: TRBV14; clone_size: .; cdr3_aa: CASSQDLLQPQHF; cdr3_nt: TGTGCCAGCAGCCAAGATCTCCTTCAGCCCCAGCATTTT
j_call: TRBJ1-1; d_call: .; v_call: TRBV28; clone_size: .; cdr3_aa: CAVQSNTEAFF; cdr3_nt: TGTGCCGTACAGTCGAACACTGAAGCTTTCTTT
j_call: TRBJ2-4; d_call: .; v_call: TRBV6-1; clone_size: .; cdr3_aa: CASSEAGAGNIQYF; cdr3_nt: TGTGCCAGCAGTGAAGCGGGCGCAGGGAACATTCAGTACTTC
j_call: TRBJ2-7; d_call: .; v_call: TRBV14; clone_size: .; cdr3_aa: CASSLQQGYEQYF; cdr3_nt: TGTGCCAGCAGCCTACAACAGGGCTACGAGCAGTACTTC
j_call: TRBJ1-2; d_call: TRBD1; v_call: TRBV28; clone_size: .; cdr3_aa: CASGSWDRGQGYTF; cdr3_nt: TGTGCCAGCGGCTCCTGGGACCGGGGACAGGGCTACACCTTC
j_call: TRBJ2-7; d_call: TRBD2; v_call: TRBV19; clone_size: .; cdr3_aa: CASSIPGTRTYEQYF; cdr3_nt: TGTGCCAGTAGTATCCCCGGGACTAGGACCTACGAGCAGTACTTC
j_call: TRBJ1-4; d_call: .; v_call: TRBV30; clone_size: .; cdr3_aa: CAWAPPGATNEKLFF; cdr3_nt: TGTGCCTGGGCCCCTCCGGGGGCAACTAATGAAAAACTGTTTTTT
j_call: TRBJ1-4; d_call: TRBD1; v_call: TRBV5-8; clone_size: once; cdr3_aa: CASSMGQFNEKLFF; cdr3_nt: TGTGCCAGCAGCATGGGACAGTTTAATGAAAAACTGTTTTTT
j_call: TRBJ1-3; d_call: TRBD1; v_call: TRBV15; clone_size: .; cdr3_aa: CATSTDRGPGNTIYF; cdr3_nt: TGTGCCACCAGCACGGACAGGGGACCTGGAAACACCATATATTTT
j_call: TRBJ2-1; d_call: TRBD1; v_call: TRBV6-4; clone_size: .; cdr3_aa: CASSEYGTGYNEQFF; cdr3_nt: TGTGCCAGCAGTGAATACGGGACAGGGTACAATGAGCAGTTCTTC
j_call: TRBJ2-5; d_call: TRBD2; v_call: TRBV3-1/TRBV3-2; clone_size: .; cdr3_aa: CASSQAAGTQETQYF; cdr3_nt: TGTGCCAGCAGCCAAGCAGCGGGGACCCAAGAGACCCAGTACTTC
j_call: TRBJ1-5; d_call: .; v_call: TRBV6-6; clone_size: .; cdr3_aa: CASNAGAITQPQHF; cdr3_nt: TGTGCCAGCAATGCCGGTGCGATCACTCAGCCCCAGCATTTT
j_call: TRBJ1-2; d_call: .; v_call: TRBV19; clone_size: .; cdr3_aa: CASSIGGSADYGYTF; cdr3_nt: TGTGCCAGTAGTATAGGAGGGTCGGCAGACTATGGCTACACCTTC
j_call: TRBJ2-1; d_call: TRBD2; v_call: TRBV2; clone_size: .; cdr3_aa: CATFGGTSYNEQFF; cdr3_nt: TGTGCCACTTTCGGGGGGACCTCCTACAATGAGCAGTTCTTC
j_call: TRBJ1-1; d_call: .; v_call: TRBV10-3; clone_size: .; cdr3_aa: CAISDPLRAVEAFF; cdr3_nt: TGTGCCATCAGTGATCCCCTGAGGGCAGTTGAAGCTTTCTTT
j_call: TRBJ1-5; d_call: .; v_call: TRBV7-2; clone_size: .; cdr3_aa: CASSDSGLFGQPQHF; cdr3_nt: TGTGCCAGCAGCGATTCGGGACTGTTCGGACAGCCCCAGCATTTT
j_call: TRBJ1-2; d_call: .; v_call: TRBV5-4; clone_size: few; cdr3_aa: CASSLSARYTF; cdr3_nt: TGTGCCAGCAGCTTGTCCGCCCGGTACACCTTC
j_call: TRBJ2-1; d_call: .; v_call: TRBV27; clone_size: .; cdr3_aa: CASSRAALVPEQFF; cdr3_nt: TGTGCCAGCAGTAGAGCAGCTCTAGTCCCTGAGCAGTTCTTC
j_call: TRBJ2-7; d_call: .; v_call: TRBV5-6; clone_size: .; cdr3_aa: CASSSYNEQYF; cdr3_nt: TGTGCCAGCAGCTCCTATAACGAGCAGTACTTC
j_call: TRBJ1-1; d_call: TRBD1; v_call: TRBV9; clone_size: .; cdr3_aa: CASSPTGGMDTEAFF; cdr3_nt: TGTGCCAGCAGCCCGACAGGGGGTATGGACACTGAAGCTTTCTTT
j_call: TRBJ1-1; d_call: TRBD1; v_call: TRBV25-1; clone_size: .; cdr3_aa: CASTSGQGQRSTEAFF; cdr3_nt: TGTGCCAGCACCTCGGGACAGGGGCAGAGAAGCACTGAAGCTTTCTTT
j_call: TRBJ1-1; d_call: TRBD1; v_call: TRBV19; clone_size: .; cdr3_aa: CASSIIPRQGSSEAFF; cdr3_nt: TGTGCCAGTAGTATCATTCCGCGACAGGGGTCCTCGGAAGCTTTCTTT
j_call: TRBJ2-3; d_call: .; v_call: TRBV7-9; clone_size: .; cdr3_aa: CASTWGPDPDTQYF; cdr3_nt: TGTGCCAGTACATGGGGGCCAGACCCAGATACGCAGTATTTT
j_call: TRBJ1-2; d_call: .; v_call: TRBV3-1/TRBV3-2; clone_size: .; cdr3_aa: CASSQESGGYGYTF; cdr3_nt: TGTGCCAGCAGCCAAGAGTCGGGGGGCTATGGCTACACCTTC
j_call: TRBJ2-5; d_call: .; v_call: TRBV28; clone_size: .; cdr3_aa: CASKASPGAQYF; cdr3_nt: TGTGCCAGCAAAGCCTCCCCGGGGGCCCAGTACTTC
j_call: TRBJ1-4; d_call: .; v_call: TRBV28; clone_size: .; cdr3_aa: CASSSSGRGEKLFF; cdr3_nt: TGTGCCAGCAGCTCTTCGGGTAGGGGTGAAAAACTGTTTTTT
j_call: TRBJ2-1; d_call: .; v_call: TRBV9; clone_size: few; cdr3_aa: CASSSTPGGQGVNEQFF; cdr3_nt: TGTGCCAGCAGCTCCACCCCGGGGGGACAAGGCGTCAATGAGCAGTTCTTC
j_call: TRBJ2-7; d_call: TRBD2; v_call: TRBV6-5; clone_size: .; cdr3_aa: CASHSTSGRLNEQYF; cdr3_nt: TGTGCCAGCCACTCGACTAGCGGGAGGCTAAACGAGCAGTACTTC
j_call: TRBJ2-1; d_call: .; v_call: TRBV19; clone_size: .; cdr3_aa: CASSIRRGGYNEQFF; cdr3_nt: TGTGCCAGTAGTATCAGGAGAGGGGGCTACAATGAGCAGTTCTTC
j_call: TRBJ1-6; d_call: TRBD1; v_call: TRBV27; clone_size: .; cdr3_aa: CASSLDRGFEPLHF; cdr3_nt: TGTGCCAGCAGTTTAGACAGGGGGTTCGAACCCCTCCACTTT
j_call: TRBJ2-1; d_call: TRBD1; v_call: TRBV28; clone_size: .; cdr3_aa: CASREMGQQNEQFF; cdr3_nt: TGTGCCAGCAGGGAGATGGGACAGCAAAATGAGCAGTTCTTC
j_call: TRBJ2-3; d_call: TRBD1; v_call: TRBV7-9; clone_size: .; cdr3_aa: CASSQQAGGTDTQYF; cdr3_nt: TGTGCCAGCAGCCAACAAGCAGGGGGAACAGATACGCAGTATTTT
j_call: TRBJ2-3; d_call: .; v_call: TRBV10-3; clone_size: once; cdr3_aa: CAISFEGGADTQYF; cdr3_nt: TGTGCCATCAGCTTCGAGGGCGGGGCAGATACGCAGTATTTT
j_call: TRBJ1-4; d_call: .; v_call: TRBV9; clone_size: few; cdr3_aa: CASSEDREKLFF; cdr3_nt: TGTGCCAGCAGCGAAGACAGGGAAAAACTGTTTTTT
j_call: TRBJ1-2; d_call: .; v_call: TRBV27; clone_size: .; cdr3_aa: CASSFARRTGYTF; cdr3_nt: TGTGCCAGCAGTTTTGCTCGGAGGACTGGCTACACCTTC
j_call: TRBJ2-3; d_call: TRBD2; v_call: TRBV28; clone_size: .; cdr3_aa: CASSLWATSGRASLSTDTQYF; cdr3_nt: TGTGCCAGCAGTTTATGGGCGACTAGCGGGAGGGCCTCTTTGAGCACAGATACGCAGTATTTT
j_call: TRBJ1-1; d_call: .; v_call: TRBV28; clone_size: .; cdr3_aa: CASSLLLGPNTEAFF; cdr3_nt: TGTGCCAGCAGTCTCCTCCTGGGCCCGAACACTGAAGCTTTCTTT
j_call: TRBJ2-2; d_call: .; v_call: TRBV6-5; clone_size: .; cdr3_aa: CASSYEASPNTGELFF; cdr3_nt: TGTGCCAGCAGTTACGAGGCTAGCCCCAACACCGGGGAGCTGTTTTTT
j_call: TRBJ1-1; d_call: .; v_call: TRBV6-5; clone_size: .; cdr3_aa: CASSLLKNTEAFF; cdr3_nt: TGTGCCAGCAGCCTACTCAAGAACACTGAAGCTTTCTTT
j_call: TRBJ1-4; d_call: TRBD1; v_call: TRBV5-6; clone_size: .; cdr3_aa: CASSSRDRVEKLFF; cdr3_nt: TGTGCCAGCAGCAGCCGGGACAGGGTTGAAAAACTGTTTTTT
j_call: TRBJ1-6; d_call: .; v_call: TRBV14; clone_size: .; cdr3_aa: CASSQELLPSYNSPLHF; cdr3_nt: TGTGCCAGCAGCCAAGAACTACTCCCCTCCTATAATTCACCCCTCCACTTT